The 29 T cell receptor beta chains presented below share a single source sample, sequenced in a study of cytomegalovirus exposure and HLA in healthy donors. PCR amplification relied on 60 Vbeta primers (plus 13 Jbeta primers). Assay used: immunoSEQ multiplex PCR; TCRdb lists only in-frame clones, some missing. The sample lists around 160,000 clones; roughly 88% were seen once. The sequenced sample consisted of PBMCs. Source of these receptors: a man in his late teens or twenties in good health and CMV-seropositive.

This clone has just a few counts. This chain joins TRBV4-1 and TRBJ1-1, with D unresolved. Germline loops: CDR1 MGHRA, CDR2 YSYEKL. V was clipped by 2 bases and J by 1 base, with 5 bases between them. The CDR3 loop spans 13 amino acids. The DNA of the CDR3 is TGCGCCAGCAGCCAACAAGCGAACACTGAAGCTTTCTTT. It is translated as CASSQQANTEAFF.

This clone was seen once. V is TRBV5-1 and J is TRBJ2-7; possible D gene TRBD2, 6 bases. Trimming stripped 0 bases from V and 7 bases from J, with 23 bases between. CDR1 and CDR2 from the germline V gene are SGHRS and YFSETQ. The CDR3 extends over 17 amino acids. The CDR3, as DNA: TGCGCCAGCAGCTTGGCCACTGACTCTAGCGTAGAGAGGGAGCAGTACTTC. It encodes CASSLATDSSVEREQYF.

The chain links TRBV6-1 to TRBJ2-1; the D is unclear. The CDR3 loop spans 13 amino acids. V lost 2 bases and J lost 9, with 11 bases in between. CDR1 is MNHNS, CDR2 SASEGT, per germline. The CDR3 nucleotides read TGTGCCAGCAGTGAATCCGGAGCGTCTGAGCAGTTCTTC. Translating gives CASSESGASEQFF.

This clone came up a few times. The J gene is TRBJ1-1, the V gene TRBV5-1; D is perhaps TRBD1 (6 bases). Trimming pared 7 bases from V and 3 bases from J, leaving 10 bases between. Per germline, CDR1 SGHRS and CDR2 YFSETQ. CDR3 size: 12 residues. CDR3 region: CASGRGDTEAFF. The CDR3 DNA reads TGCGCCAGCGGCAGGGGAGACACTGAAGCTTTCTTT.

In this sample, this clone turned up a few times. V gene TRBV12-5 combines with J gene TRBJ1-5; D is ambiguous. This CDR3 spans 14 amino acids. Trimming stripped 3 bases from V and 2 bases from J, with 8 bases between. Germline CDR1 reads LGHNT; CDR2 reads FRNRAP. The CDR3 bases are TGTGCTAGTGGTTTATGGCAGGGCAATCAGCCCCAGCATTTT. Encoded protein: CASGLWQGNQPQHF.

The chain recombines TRBV7-9 with TRBJ2-5, with 11 bases identical to TRBD1. The CDR3 spans 15 residues. The junction had 7 bases not matched to a gene; V was cut back by 5 bases and J by 5 bases. Germline V lookup: CDR1 SEHNR, CDR2 FQNEAQ (reference sequence). In DNA form, the CDR3 reads TGTGCCAGCAGCAACGGACAGGGGGCAGCGGAGACCCAGTACTTC. This sequence encodes CASSNGQGAAETQYF. The entire variable domain, with the rest obtained from reference TRBV7-9 and TRBJ2-5, is as follows: DTGVSQNPRHKITKRGQNVTFRCDPISEHNRLYWYRQTLGQGPEFLTYFQNEAQLEKSRLLSDRFSAERPKGSFSTLEIQRTEQGDSAMYLCASSNGQGAAETQYFGPGTRLLVL.

The V gene is TRBV7-2, the J gene TRBJ2-1; 9 bases map to TRBD1. V shed 5 bases, J shed 7 bases, and the junction held 6 bases outside the gene matches. Germline V gene data show CDR1 as SGHTA and CDR2 as FQGNSA. The CDR3 is 14 amino acids. CDR3 sequence: CASSRGTGMNEQFF. In DNA, the CDR3 is TGTGCCAGCAGCCGCGGGACAGGGATGAATGAGCAGTTCTTC.

The chain has TRBV12-5 and TRBJ1-1, with unresolved D. The CDR3 has 14 residues. The germline V gene encodes CDR1 LGHNT and CDR2 FRNRAP. V gave up 0 bases and J gave up 7 bases, with 12 bases separating them. CDR3 DNA: TGTGCTAGTGGTTTGGTCTCGGGGTCGTTTGAAGCTTTCTTT. This codes for CASGLVSGSFEAFF.

This sequence joins TRBV5-1 and TRBJ2-5; 11 bases are a match to TRBD2. The DNA end lines up better with TRBJ2-7; the J call may be wrong. The CDR3 totals 17 residues. CDR1 and CDR2 from the germline V gene are SGHRS and YFSETQ. CDR3 coding DNA: TGCGCCAGCAGCCCCGGGACTAGCGGCTTGCCTTCCTACGAGCAGTACTTC. As protein: CASSPGTSGLPSYEQYF.

The CDR3 loop reads CATGSDTNTEAFF. Here the CDR3 DNA reads TGCGCCACCGGATCTGACACGAACACTGAAGCTTTCTTT. This chain connects TRBV5-1 to TRBJ1-1; D remains unclear. V was trimmed by 9 bases and J by 1 base, leaving 13 bases between them. CDR3 size: 13 residues. CDR1 is SGHRS and CDR2 is YFSETQ in the germline V gene. Full variable domain (remainder filled in from reference TRBV5-1 and TRBJ1-1): KAGVTQTPRYLIKTRGQQVTLSCSPISGHRSVSWYQQTPGQGLQFLFEYFSETQRNKGNFPGRFSGRQFSNSRSEMNVSTLELGDSALYLCATGSDTNTEAFFGQGTRLTVV.

This chain joins TRBV5-1 and TRBJ2-7; D is unresolved. Germline-derived CDR1 and CDR2 are SGHRS and YFSETQ. This CDR3 spans 15 amino acids. Trimming removed 0 bases from V and 3 bases from J, with 13 bases in between. The CDR3 sequence: CASSLATIRSYEQYF. The CDR3 nucleotides read TGCGCCAGCAGCTTGGCCACCATAAGGAGCTACGAGCAGTACTTC.

The chain employs TRBV7-8 and TRBJ1-1; D is undetermined. The CDR3 has 18 residues. CDR1 is SGHVS, CDR2 FQNEAQ, per germline. Deletions cut 1 base from V and 0 bases from J, with 18 bases between. CDR3 residues: CASSLVSLTEMMNTEAFF. As DNA, the CDR3 is TGTGCCAGCAGCTTAGTGTCTCTTACAGAAATGATGAACACTGAAGCTTTCTTT. Full variable domain (outside the CDR3, taken from reference TRBV7-8 and TRBJ1-1): GAGVSQSPRYKVAKRGQDVALRCDPISGHVSLFWYQQALGQGPEFLTYFQNEAQLDKSGLPSDRFFAERPEGSVSTLKIQRTQQEDSAVYLCASSLVSLTEMMNTEAFFGQGTRLTVV.

For this clone: Other DNA sequences of this sample code for an identical CDR3. The gene calls are TRBV4-1 and TRBJ1-5, with 10 bases aligning to TRBD1. This CDR3 contains 14 residues. With 3 bases clipped from V and 7 bases from J, the junction kept 3 bases outside the gene matches. The germline V gene has CDR1 MGHRA and CDR2 YSYEKL. The CDR3 here is CASSQGTGDQPQHF. For the CDR3, the DNA is TGCGCCAGCAGCCAGGGGACAGGGGACCAGCCCCAGCATTTT.

The rearrangement links TRBV7-9 to TRBJ1-1; a possible D gene is TRBD1 (5 bases). Trimming took 2 bases from V and 4 from J, leaving 11 bases between them. CDR3 size: 14 residues. Germline V gene sequence: CDR1 SEHNR, CDR2 FQNEAQ (reference sequence). This chain's CDR3 is CASSLNQGPTEAFF. CDR3 bases: TGTGCCAGCAGCTTAAACCAGGGCCCCACTGAAGCTTTCTTT.

A remark on this clone: The sample contains more than one DNA sequence encoding this CDR3. The chain links TRBV10-3 to TRBJ1-6; D call uncertain. Trimming stripped 3 bases from V and 0 bases from J, with 9 bases between. This CDR3 comprises 16 residues. Looked up from germline, CDR1 is ENHRY and CDR2 is SYGVKD. As DNA, the CDR3 is TGTGCCATCAGTGACCTCCCGAGCTCCTATAATTCACCCCTCCACTTT. It specifies CAISDLPSSYNSPLHF.

This clone was found a few times. The chain recombines TRBV5-1 with TRBJ1-1, with D maybe TRBD1 (6 bases). Trimming stripped 3 bases from V and 5 bases from J, with 14 bases between. Germline-derived CDR1 and CDR2 are SGHRS and YFSETQ. The CDR3 is made up of 14 amino acids. The CDR3 DNA follows: TGCGCCAGCAGCTCCCAGGGGCAGGGGACTGAAGCTTTCTTT. Protein product: CASSSQGQGTEAFF.

V gene TRBV19 combines with J gene TRBJ1-1; weak D call: TRBD1 (6 bases). Germline-derived CDR1 and CDR2 are LNHDA and SQIVND (reference sequence). The CDR3 length is 15 residues. V gave up 2 bases and J gave up 3 bases, with 13 bases separating them. The CDR3 DNA follows: TGTGCCAGTAGTATACAGGGGTGGGGAGACACTGAAGCTTTCTTT. The encoded protein is CASSIQGWGDTEAFF.

The chain employs TRBV5-6 and TRBJ2-2; no firm D call. The V and J ends lost 0 bases and 1 base respectively, with 4 bases between them. CDR3 length equals 14 residues. In germline, CDR1 is SGHDT, CDR2 YYEEEE. In DNA form, the CDR3 reads TGTGCCAGCAGCTTGGTACAGAACACCGGGGAGCTGTTTTTT. It codes for CASSLVQNTGELFF.

V and J are TRBV27 and TRBJ2-7; D perhaps matches TRBD1 (5 bases). CDR3 length: 13 amino acids. V was shortened by 4 bases and J by 7 bases, with 14 bases between the two germline ends. CDR1 MNHEY and CDR2 SMNVEV come from the germline V gene (reference sequence). The CDR3 nucleotides read TGTGCCAGCAGTTCGACCAGGGTAGAAGAGCAGTACTTC. Its translation: CASSSTRVEEQYF.

The CDR3 DNA is TGTGCCAGCAGCCCATGGCGCGGGGGGAACACAGATACGCAGTATTTT. Its translation is CASSPWRGGNTDTQYF. The chain links TRBV7-9 to TRBJ2-3; 8 bases are shared with TRBD2. There are 16 residues in the CDR3. Germline V gives CDR1 SEHNR, CDR2 FQNEAQ (reference sequence). Trimming removed 5 bases from V and 2 bases from J; junction bases left unmatched: 9.

This clone was seen only a few times. The rearrangement uses TRBV7-9 and TRBJ1-1, with 10 positions matching TRBD1. Germline V lookup: CDR1 SEHNR, CDR2 FQNEAQ (reference sequence). Trimming at V came to 5 bases and at J to 2 bases, leaving 5 bases not matched to a gene. The CDR3 length is 15 residues. CDR3: CASSPRQGANTEAFF. CDR3 DNA sequence: TGTGCCAGCAGCCCCCGACAGGGGGCTAACACTGAAGCTTTCTTT.

V gene TRBV5-1 combines with J gene TRBJ2-5; the D gene is possibly TRBD2 (7 bases). Germline V gives CDR1 SGHRS, CDR2 YFSETQ. This CDR3 contains 14 residues. Trimming shortened V by 1 base and J by 5 bases, and 12 bases separated the two germline ends. The CDR3 nucleotides are TGCGCCAGCAGCTTGCGGGGGGCCGCGGAGACCCAGTACTTC. This gives the protein CASSLRGAAETQYF.

V usage is TRBV9 and J usage is TRBJ2-1; 7 bases line up with TRBD2. Per the germline V gene, CDR1 is SGDLS and CDR2 is YYNGEE. V shed 0 bases, J shed 0 bases, and the junction held 9 bases outside the gene matches. The length of the CDR3 is 18 residues. The CDR3 region has the DNA TGTGCCAGCAGCGTAGCTACACACCGCGGGGGCTCCTACAATGAGCAGTTCTTC. Amino acid sequence: CASSVATHRGGSYNEQFF.

The V gene is TRBV15, the J gene TRBJ2-3; 8 bases line up with TRBD1. The V and J ends lost 2 bases and 4 bases, in that order; junction bases with no gene match: 11. CDR3 size: 17 residues. Germline CDR1 is LNHNV and CDR2 is YYDKDF (reference sequence). The CDR3 is CATSRLKTGATSDTQYF. Written as DNA, the CDR3 is TGTGCCACCAGCAGATTAAAGACAGGGGCGACGTCAGATACGCAGTATTTT.

The CDR3 sequence is CASTPGRVRETQYF. For the CDR3, the DNA is TGCGCCAGCACCCCGGGCAGGGTAAGGGAGACCCAGTACTTC. This chain joins TRBV5-1 and TRBJ2-5; D possibly corresponds to TRBD1 (5 bases). Germline CDR1 and CDR2: SGHRS and YFSETQ. CDR3 length: 14 residues. V was shortened by 6 bases and J by 5 bases, with 17 bases between the two germline ends.

The gene calls are TRBV2 and TRBJ2-5; D not certain. The DNA matches TRBJ2-7 better at its end, which makes the J call doubtful. Germline V lookup: CDR1 SNHLY, CDR2 FYNNEI. The CDR3 length is 11 residues. The CDR3 nucleotides are TGTGCCAGCAGTGGGAACTACGAGCAGTACTTC. Its translation is CASSGNYEQYF.

Concerning this clone: An end of the junction differs from the germline gene, which may be a read error. The chain uses TRBV7-9 and TRBJ1-1, with TRBD1 matching 9 bases. The CDR3 sequence is 17 residues long. The germline CDR1 and CDR2 sequences are SEHNR and FQNEAQ (reference sequence). CDR3 in DNA: TGTTCCAGCAGTGGCCTCGGGACAGGGAGTCGAAATCCCGAAGCTTTCTTT. Its protein product is CSSSGLGTGSRNPEAFF.

This clone was recorded only once. The chain combines TRBV6-4 with TRBJ2-1; perhaps TRBD1 as D (6 bases). CDR1 MRHNA and CDR2 SNTAGT come from the germline V gene. This CDR3 comprises 16 residues. V shed 0 bases and J shed 0 bases, with 9 bases lying between them. This CDR3 reads CASSDSEDSSYNEQFF. CDR3 bases: TGTGCCAGCAGTGACTCCGAGGACAGCTCCTACAATGAGCAGTTCTTC.

The V gene is TRBV5-1, the J gene TRBJ1-4, with D unclear. CDR1 and CDR2 (germline): SGHRS, YFSETQ. Between the trimmed V and J ends, which lost 0 bases and 10 bases, there was a span of 16 bases. The CDR3 has 15 residues. CDR3 nucleotide sequence: TGCGCCAGCAGCTTGGACTACCCCCTGGGTGGAAAACTGTTTTTT. The encoded protein is CASSLDYPLGGKLFF.